This is a list of T cell receptor beta chains from one sample in a study of T-cell reconstitution after alpha-beta-depleted transplantation in children. MiXCR, run by TCRdb on the PCR reads, gives a single entry per CDR3 protein. The table has fewer than 350,000 distinct CDR3 sequences, approximately 7.3% seen once. This specimen was peripheral blood, taken 360 days after TCRalphabeta/CD19-depleted stem cell transplant. The receptors derive from a female patient between 2 and 10 years old who had a stem cell transplant for Fanconi anemia, so the T cells may come from the graft donor. Each CDR3 is given without its conserved first and last residue. The D gene is left open where the match is weak.

j_call	d_call	cdr3_length	v_call	cdr3_aa
TRBJ1-5	-	12	TRBV6-1	ASSPQRGNQPQH
TRBJ1-1	TRBD1	12	TRBV7-2	ASSLVGTGDEAF
TRBJ2-2	TRBD1	11	TRBV6-4	ASSRDRAGELF
TRBJ2-5	TRBD2	13	TRBV5-4	ASSFPSGLEETQY
TRBJ2-1	TRBD2	12	TRBV20-1	SARFRGGANEQF
TRBJ2-3	-	15	TRBV5-1	ASSLGWGGSNTDTQY
TRBJ1-6	-	11	TRBV29-1	SVHDGANSPLH
TRBJ1-1	-	8	TRBV4-1	ASSQARAF
TRBJ1-2	-	13	TRBV29-1	SVEGSPQRGYGYT
TRBJ2-5	-	11	TRBV13	ASSLEGKETQY
TRBJ1-3	-	13	TRBV6-2/TRBV6-3	ASRKQGNSGNTIY
TRBJ2-3	-	12	TRBV7-9	ATLFLGGTDTQY